The 27 T cell receptor beta chains listed next were all sequenced from one sample in a study of T cells after yellow fever vaccination. TCRdb fed the 5' RACE reads into MiXCR, producing one record per CDR3 protein. The sample records 300,000 to 350,000 distinct CDR3 sequences, roughly 10% being singletons. The starting material was CD4+ T cells sorted from PBMCs, obtained 45 days after the yellow fever booster vaccination. Source of these receptors: a man in his late teens or twenties who received the YFV17D yellow fever vaccine.

The sample holds a few counts of this clonotype. This chain connects TRBV7-9 to TRBJ2-3; 8 bases are a match to TRBD2. With 5 bases clipped from V and 6 bases from J, the junction kept 10 bases outside the gene matches. This CDR3 contains 15 residues. CDR1 and CDR2 (germline): SEHNR, FQNEAQ (reference sequence). The CDR3 bases are TGTGCCAGCAGCATGGGCCCAGCGGGGGCCGATACGCAGTATTTT. Its protein is CASSMGPAGADTQYF. The entire variable domain, with the rest obtained from reference TRBV7-9 and TRBJ2-3, is as follows: DTGVSQNPRHKITKRGQNVTFRCDPISEHNRLYWYRQTLGQGPEFLTYFQNEAQLEKSRLLSDRFSAERPKGSFSTLEIQRTEQGDSAMYLCASSMGPAGADTQYFGPGTRLTVL.

In its sample, this clonotype was seen a few times. This chain links TRBV7-9 with TRBJ1-5, with a tentative D call TRBD1 (6 bases). Trimming pared 5 bases from V and 3 bases from J, leaving 20 bases between. The CDR3 covers 17 residues. Germline CDR1 and CDR2: SEHNR and FQNEAQ (reference sequence). The CDR3 nucleotides are TGTGCCAGCAGCCCTTACACTACCGGGACAAACAATCAGCCCCAGCATTTT. It specifies CASSPYTTGTNNQPQHF.

This clonotype was observed many times. The rearrangement joins TRBV7-2 to TRBJ2-3; the D gene is possibly TRBD1 (6 bases). This CDR3 spans 14 amino acids. The germline V gene has CDR1 SGHTA and CDR2 FQGNSA. V was clipped by 5 bases and J by 3 bases, with 12 bases between them. In nucleotides, the CDR3 is TGTGCCAGCAGCGCTATACAGGGAACAGATACGCAGTATTTT. It translates to CASSAIQGTDTQYF. The full variable domain, in which reference TRBV7-2 and TRBJ2-3 provide the parts outside the CDR3, is GAGVSQSPSNKVTEKGKDVELRCDPISGHTALYWYRQSLGQGLEFLIYFQGNSAPDKSGLPSDRFSAERTGGSVSTLTIQRTQQEDSAVYLCASSAIQGTDTQYFGPGTRLTVL.

This sequence joins TRBV15 and TRBJ1-5; D is undetermined. This CDR3 comprises 16 residues. Germline CDR1 and CDR2: LNHNV and YYDKDF (reference sequence). V lost 3 bases, J lost 5 bases, and 17 bases lay in between. CDR3 protein: CATSRAQQPDYQPQHF. The CDR3 DNA is TGTGCCACCAGCAGGGCCCAGCAGCCGGATTATCAGCCCCAGCATTTT.

The chain recombines TRBV25-1 with TRBJ2-5, with D perhaps being TRBD1 or TRBD2 (5 bases each). Trimming shortened V by 2 bases and J by 5 bases, and 18 bases separated the two germline ends. This CDR3 contains 16 residues. Per the germline V gene, CDR1 is MGHDK and CDR2 is SYGVNS. CDR3 amino acids: CASSEGLGVSVETQYF. CDR3 sequence (DNA): TGTGCCAGCAGTGAAGGCCTGGGGGTCTCGGTCGAGACCCAGTACTTC. Drawing the rest from reference TRBV25-1 and TRBJ2-5, the complete variable domain is EADIYQTPRYLVIGTGKKITLECSQTMGHDKMYWYQQDPGMELHLIHYSYGVNSTEKGDLSSESTVSRIRTEHFPLTLESARPSHTSQYLCASSEGLGVSVETQYFGPGTRLLVL.

This clonotype was observed a few times. The V and J genes are TRBV5-1 and TRBJ1-1; D call uncertain. Germline CDR1 reads SGHRS; CDR2 reads YFSETQ. This CDR3 contains 12 residues. The V end was cut by 6 bases, the J end by 1 base, with 7 bases between. The CDR3 DNA reads as TGCGCCAGCACGGCAGAGAACACTGAAGCTTTCTTT. Its protein is CASTAENTEAFF.

The chain joins TRBV6-5 to TRBJ1-2, with 9 bases matching TRBD1. From germline, CDR1 is MNHEY and CDR2 SVGAGI. J gave up 7 bases and V 9 bases, and 6 bases lay outside the gene matches. The CDR3 runs to 12 residues. DNA of the CDR3: TGTGCCAGTAGTACAGGGGGCTTTGGCTACACCTTC. This encodes CASSTGGFGYTF.

This clonotype was counted a few times. The genes are TRBV25-1 and TRBJ2-5, with D perhaps being TRBD1 or TRBD2 (5 bases each). Germline assignment: CDR1 MGHDK and CDR2 SYGVNS. The CDR3 has 17 amino acids. V was cut by 6 bases and J by 3 bases, with 23 bases left in between. Here the CDR3 reads CASRAAGTAVRKETQYF. In nucleotides, the CDR3 is TGTGCCAGCAGAGCCGCAGGGACCGCAGTTCGTAAAGAGACCCAGTACTTC.

Only a few counts were recorded for this clonotype. The chain couples TRBV3-1 to TRBJ2-2; D might be TRBD2 (6 bases). The CDR3 totals 16 residues. Germline V lookup: CDR1 LGHDT, CDR2 YNNKEL (reference sequence). V was shortened by 1 base and J by 4 bases, with 13 bases between the two germline ends. The CDR3 sequence is CASSQASRGSTGELFF. CDR3 nucleotide sequence: TGTGCCAGCAGCCAAGCCTCCCGGGGGAGCACCGGGGAGCTGTTTTTT.

The CDR3 nucleotides read TGTGCCAGCAGCCAAGGACAGGCCTACGAGCAGTACGTC. Amino acids: CASSQGQAYEQYV. The J gene is TRBJ2-7, the V gene TRBV3-1; possibly TRBD1 for D (6 bases). This CDR3 is 13 amino acids long. Germline V lookup: CDR1 LGHDT, CDR2 YNNKEL (reference sequence). The V and J ends lost 1 base and 2 bases respectively, with 6 bases between them.

The chain employs TRBV27 and TRBJ1-2, with no clear D. Trimming removed 6 bases at V and 8 bases at J, with 16 bases between. CDR3 size: 13 residues. Germline V gene data show CDR1 as MNHEY and CDR2 as SMNVEV (reference sequence). The CDR3 DNA is TGTGCCAGCAGGCCGGACCCGTCGCGGGGCTACACCTTC. It encodes CASRPDPSRGYTF.

This clonotype was counted between two and nine times. V gene TRBV11-1 combines with J gene TRBJ2-5, with D possibly matching TRBD1 (6 bases). Trimming shortened V by 5 bases and J by 4 bases, and 17 bases separated the two germline ends. This CDR3 has 15 amino acids. The germline V gene encodes CDR1 SGHAT and CDR2 FQDESV (reference sequence). This CDR3 reads CASSLNRAGGETQYF. The CDR3 DNA reads TGTGCCAGCAGCCTAAACAGGGCCGGAGGAGAGACCCAGTACTTC. Full variable domain (remainder filled in from reference TRBV11-1 and TRBJ2-5): EAEVAQSPRYKITEKSQAVAFWCDPISGHATLYWYRQILGQGPELLVQFQDESVVDDSQLPKDRFSAERLKGVDSTLKIQPAELGDSAMYLCASSLNRAGGETQYFGPGTRLLVL.

V is TRBV5-1 and J is TRBJ1-6; D not resolved. V lost 0 bases, J lost 9 bases, and 13 bases lay in between. Per germline, CDR1 SGHRS and CDR2 YFSETQ. This CDR3 is built from 15 residues. The CDR3 spells CASSLVGISGSPLHF. In nucleotides, the CDR3 is TGCGCCAGCAGCTTGGTAGGGATTTCAGGTTCACCCCTCCACTTT.

This clonotype was detected many times. This chain links TRBV2 with TRBJ1-6, with D tentatively TRBD1 (5 bases). Germline CDR1 and CDR2: SNHLY and FYNNEI. CDR3 size: 14 residues. The V gene lost 7 bases and the J gene lost 5 bases, with 12 bases spanning the gap. This CDR3 is CASKTDSHNSPLHF. The CDR3 DNA sequence: TGTGCCAGCAAGACCGACAGCCATAATTCACCCCTCCACTTT. Full variable domain (rest looked up from reference TRBV2 and TRBJ1-6): EPEVTQTPSHQVTQMGQEVILRCVPISNHLYFYWYRQILGQKVEFLVSFYNNEISEKSEIFDDQFSVERPDGSNFTLKIRSTKLEDSAMYFCASKTDSHNSPLHFGNGTRLTVT.

This clonotype was seen many times. The V gene is TRBV6-1, the J gene TRBJ1-1; no firm D call. Germline V lookup: CDR1 MNHNS, CDR2 SASEGT. CDR3 length: 13 amino acids. Trimming pared 2 bases from V and 4 bases from J, leaving 8 bases between. Here the CDR3 reads CASSEQEGTEAFF. The CDR3 DNA sequence: TGTGCCAGCAGTGAACAGGAAGGCACTGAAGCTTTCTTT.

Only a few counts were recorded for this clonotype. The chain links TRBV6-2 or TRBV6-3 to TRBJ1-1; D is ambiguous. The ends were cut back, 6 bases at V and 1 base at J, with 15 bases in the middle. Germline CDR1 reads MNHEY; CDR2 reads SVGEGT. The CDR3 consists of 15 residues. CDR3 loop: CASRTSSRGNTEAFF. The CDR3 bases are TGTGCCAGCAGAACCTCCTCCCGGGGGAACACTGAAGCTTTCTTT.

This clonotype was counted between two and nine times. The V call is TRBV27, the J call TRBJ1-3; D remains unclear. CDR1 is MNHEY and CDR2 is SMNVEV in the germline V gene (reference sequence). Trimming shortened V by 10 bases and J by 0 bases, and 19 bases separated the two germline ends. This CDR3 is 16 amino acids long. Here the CDR3 DNA reads TGTGCCACCCCCAGTTACAGACACACCTCTGGAAACACCATATATTTT. Protein sequence: CATPSYRHTSGNTIYF.

The V gene is TRBV10-3, the J gene TRBJ1-1; 10 bases map to TRBD1. Trimming cost V 10 bases and J 5 bases; bases outside gene matches: 7. The CDR3 is made up of 13 amino acids. Germline CDR1 is ENHRY and CDR2 is SYGVKD. The CDR3 sequence is CATNDRGRTEAFF. In DNA form, the CDR3 reads TGTGCCACCAATGACAGGGGGCGGACTGAAGCTTTCTTT.

V gene TRBV7-9 combines with J gene TRBJ1-1; 8 positions match TRBD1. The germline V gene encodes CDR1 SEHNR and CDR2 FQNEAQ (reference sequence). The CDR3 is 13 amino acids. V lost 5 bases and J lost 11; bases outside the gene matches: 10. Written as DNA, the CDR3 is TGTGCCAGCAGCCAAGGACAGGGCGGTCGGGCTTTCTTT. This translates into CASSQGQGGRAFF.

The J gene is TRBJ1-2, the V gene TRBV7-2, with D possibly being TRBD1 (5 bases). Trimming left V 5 bases short and J 6 bases short, with 13 bases between. From germline, CDR1 is SGHTA and CDR2 FQGNSA. The CDR3 runs to 13 residues. CDR3 region: CASSVRTGDGYTF. For the CDR3, the DNA is TGTGCCAGCAGCGTGCGAACAGGCGATGGCTACACCTTC.

In its sample, this clonotype was seen many times. The CDR3 is CASSPGGPLYEQYF. In DNA form, the CDR3 reads TGTGCCAGCAGCCCGGGGGGACCCCTCTACGAGCAGTACTTC. The V call is TRBV7-3, the J call TRBJ2-7, with 7 bases fitting TRBD2. The junction had 7 bases not matched to a gene; V was cut back by 5 bases and J by 3 bases. In germline, CDR1 is SGHTA, CDR2 FQGTGA. The CDR3 extends over 14 amino acids.

This clonotype occurred many times. The J gene is TRBJ2-1, the V gene TRBV5-1; D may match TRBD1 or TRBD2 (5 bases each). There are 17 residues in the CDR3. V gave up 5 bases and J gave up 2 bases, with 20 bases separating them. The V gene's germline CDR1 is SGHRS and CDR2 YFSETQ. CDR3: CASRGPGQESTYNEQFF. The CDR3 DNA is TGCGCCAGCAGGGGGCCGGGGCAGGAATCAACCTACAATGAGCAGTTCTTC.

DNA for the CDR3: TGTGCTAGTGGGGGTAGCGGAGATACGCAGTATTTT. It specifies CASGGSGDTQYF. This chain uses TRBV12-5 with TRBJ2-3; D is possibly TRBD2 (6 bases). Trimming cost V 6 bases and J 5 bases, with 9 bases left between them. From germline, CDR1 is LGHNT and CDR2 FRNRAP. The CDR3 runs 12 residues.

The J gene is TRBJ1-4, the V gene TRBV4-2; 8 nucleotides align to TRBD1. Trimming took 4 bases from V and 8 from J; bases not matched to a gene: 12. The CDR3 is 16 amino acids. Germline CDR1 and CDR2: LGHNA and YNFKEQ. DNA of the CDR3: TGTGCCAGCAGCCGCCTTCCAGGGGGCGCGGGGGAAAAACTGTTTTTT. It specifies CASSRLPGGAGEKLFF.

The rearrangement links TRBV12-3 or TRBV12-4 to TRBJ2-5; 8 positions match TRBD1. J gave up 2 bases and V 1 base, and 6 bases lay outside the gene matches. The CDR3 extends over 16 amino acids. The CDR3 sequence: CASSLVRGQGQETQYF. DNA of the CDR3: TGTGCCAGCAGTTTAGTCAGGGGGCAGGGGCAAGAGACCCAGTACTTC.

The chain combines TRBV5-4 with TRBJ2-3; D may correspond to TRBD1 or TRBD2 (5 bases each). The V end lost 10 bases, the J end lost 6 bases, and 18 bases lay between the germline ends. CDR3 size: 13 residues. Germline V gene data show CDR1 as SGHNT and CDR2 as YYREEE (reference sequence). In DNA form, the CDR3 reads TGTGCCGGGGGATCTCAAGCCGCGGATACGCAGTATTTT. Protein sequence: CAGGSQAADTQYF.

The rearrangement links TRBV6-1 to TRBJ2-7; 14 bases align to TRBD2. With V trimmed by 5 bases and J by 5 bases, 8 bases remained unmatched. CDR1 and CDR2 from the germline V gene are MNHNS and SASEGT. This CDR3 spans 16 amino acids. CDR3 protein: CASSPAGTSGGDEQYV. CDR3 sequence (DNA): TGTGCCAGCAGTCCGGCCGGGACTAGCGGGGGCGACGAGCAGTACGTC.